The 16 T cell receptor beta chains below all came from one sample that was sequenced in a study of T cells in Graves' hyperthyroidism and ophthalmopathy. It was RNA transcripts that yielded the amplified TCR beta CDR3 regions. Carried out on the TCR CDR3, a first-round RT-PCR used the HTBI primer set. TCRdb re-derived calls from the multiplex PCR reads in MiXCR, one entry per CDR3 protein. The data contain fewer than 400,000 distinct CDR3 sequences, about 25% of them singletons. The sequenced sample consisted of blood. The receptors were gathered from a man aged 50 to 60 with Graves' hyperthyroidism.

The J gene is TRBJ2-7, the V gene TRBV27; perhaps TRBD1 as D (5 bases). The CDR3 has 16 amino acids. Trimming removed 0 bases at V and 6 bases at J, with 18 bases between. CDR1 and CDR2 from the germline V gene are MNHEY and SMNVEV (reference sequence). The CDR3 DNA reads as TGTGCCAGCAGTTTATCGGCTACGGCAGGGAAGAGCGAGCAGTACTTC. It yields the protein CASSLSATAGKSEQYF.

The sample holds a few counts of this clonotype. The chain recombines TRBV5-1 with TRBJ2-2; D not resolved. V was clipped by 5 bases and J by 7 bases, with 12 bases between them. The CDR3 loop spans 13 amino acids. CDR1 and CDR2 from the germline V gene are SGHRS and YFSETQ. CDR3 protein: CASRADQNGELFF. The CDR3 DNA follows: TGCGCCAGCAGGGCAGATCAAAACGGGGAGCTGTTTTTT.

This clonotype was seen a few times. The genes are TRBV18 and TRBJ2-7; the D gene could be TRBD1 or TRBD2 (5 bases each). Trimming cost V 3 bases and J 3 bases, with 12 bases left between them. This CDR3 is 14 amino acids long. CDR1 is KGHSH, CDR2 LQKENI, per germline. CDR3 nucleotide sequence: TGTGCCAGCTCACCTGGGGCTGGAGGCTACGAGCAGTACTTC. The encoded protein is CASSPGAGGYEQYF.

The CDR3 sequence: CSARARGGTYEQYF. CDR3 coding DNA: TGCAGTGCTAGAGCGAGGGGGGGAACCTACGAGCAGTACTTC. This rearrangement joins TRBV20-1 to TRBJ2-7; TRBD2 is a possible D gene (7 bases). This CDR3 contains 14 residues. With 1 base removed from V and 2 bases from J, the gap between germline ends came to 12 bases. From germline, CDR1 is DFQATT and CDR2 SNEGSKA (reference sequence).

This sequence joins TRBV28 and TRBJ2-3; no definite D call. CDR1 and CDR2 (germline): MDHEN, SYDVKM. Trimming cost V 5 bases and J 0 bases, with 9 bases left between them. The length of the CDR3 is 14 residues. The CDR3 DNA reads TGTGCCAGCAGTGAACATCAGAGCACAGATACGCAGTATTTT. Amino acid sequence: CASSEHQSTDTQYF.

J is TRBJ2-4 and V is TRBV24-1, with 9 bases that match TRBD2. The V segment lost 4 bases and the J segment 6 bases; nucleotides outside the gene matches: 3. The CDR3 consists of 14 residues. The germline V gene encodes CDR1 KGHDR and CDR2 SFDVKD. This CDR3 is CATSDQLAGNIQYF. In DNA, the CDR3 is TGTGCCACCAGTGACCAACTAGCGGGAAACATTCAGTACTTC.

This clonotype was seen more than once but under ten times. The rearrangement uses TRBV5-1 and TRBJ1-2; possibly TRBD1 for D (5 bases). Germline lookup yields CDR1 SGHRS and CDR2 YFSETQ. Trimming shortened V by 1 base and J by 7 bases, and 14 bases separated the two germline ends. The CDR3 runs 14 residues. DNA for the CDR3: TGCGCCAGCAGCTTGATGGACAATCAAGGTGGCTACACCTTC. Protein: CASSLMDNQGGYTF. The full variable domain, its missing parts supplied by reference TRBV5-1 and TRBJ1-2, is KAGVTQTPRYLIKTRGQQVTLSCSPISGHRSVSWYQQTPGQGLQFLFEYFSETQRNKGNFPGRFSGRQFSNSRSEMNVSTLELGDSALYLCASSLMDNQGGYTFGSGTRLTVV.

This clonotype was seen more than once but under ten times. This chain joins TRBV29-1 and TRBJ2-5, with D possibly TRBD2 on 5 matching bases. Per the germline V gene, CDR1 is SQVTM and CDR2 is ANQGSEA. CDR3 length: 13 amino acids. V was shortened by 6 bases and J by 5 bases, with 16 bases between the two germline ends. The CDR3 is CSVARRPGETQYF. The CDR3 DNA reads as TGCAGCGTAGCAAGGAGGCCCGGTGAGACCCAGTACTTC.

Worth noting for this clonotype: With a much larger clone just one base away, this may be a read error. V is TRBV27 and J is TRBJ2-1; 9 bases match TRBD2. J was trimmed by 8 bases and V by 6 bases; bases with no gene match: 8. This CDR3 contains 14 residues. CDR1 and CDR2 (germline): MNHEY, SMNVEV (reference sequence). The CDR3 sequence is CASSVTSGGDEQFF. The CDR3 DNA follows: TGTGCCAGCAGCGTGACTAGCGGAGGGGATGAGCAGTTCTTC.

This clonotype showed up just a few times. The V and J genes are TRBV6-1 and TRBJ2-5; D unclear. Looked up from germline, CDR1 is MNHNS and CDR2 is SASEGT. CDR3 size: 14 residues. V was pared by 4 bases and J by 0 bases, with 9 bases between. CDR3 protein: CASSGYMYQETQYF. The CDR3 bases are TGTGCCAGCAGTGGGTATATGTACCAAGAGACCCAGTACTTC.

The rearrangement uses TRBV7-9 and TRBJ1-1, with D unresolved. CDR3 length: 12 residues. CDR1 is SEHNR, CDR2 FQNEAQ, per germline (reference sequence). V lost 1 base, J lost 4 bases, and 4 bases lay in between. In nucleotides, the CDR3 is TGTGCCAGCAGCTTAGATCCCACTGAAGCTTTCTTT. As protein: CASSLDPTEAFF. Variable domain in full (rest from reference TRBV7-9 and TRBJ1-1): DTGVSQNPRHKITKRGQNVTFRCDPISEHNRLYWYRQTLGQGPEFLTYFQNEAQLEKSRLLSDRFSAERPKGSFSTLEIQRTEQGDSAMYLCASSLDPTEAFFGQGTRLTVV.

Turning to this clonotype: One end of the junction is discordant with germline, which a read error may explain. The genes are TRBV18 and TRBJ2-5, with 9 bases lining up with TRBD1. CDR1 is KGHSH, CDR2 LQKENI, per germline. The CDR3 has 14 amino acids. The CDR3 protein is CASTKTGQGETQYF. The CDR3 DNA is TGTGCCAGCACTAAAACGGGACAGGGAGAGACCCAATACTTC. Full variable domain (remainder filled in from reference TRBV18 and TRBJ2-5): NAGVMQNPRHLVRRRGQEARLRCSPMKGHSHVYWYRQLPEEGLKFMVYLQKENIIDESGMPKERFSAEFPKEGPSILRIQQVVRGDSAAYFCASTKTGQGETQYFGPGTRLLVL.

The chain combines TRBV3-1 with TRBJ1-5; 7 bases align to TRBD1. This CDR3 is built from 16 residues. CDR1 and CDR2 from the germline V gene are LGHDT and YNNKEL (reference sequence). The ends lost 2 bases at V and 3 bases at J; junction bases unmatched: 7. The CDR3 DNA sequence: TGTGCCAGCAGCCAATCTTTAGGACAGGCCAATCAGCCCCAGCATTTT. Translation gives CASSQSLGQANQPQHF.

This clonotype was observed many times. The V and J genes are TRBV3-1 and TRBJ1-2; D might be TRBD1 (6 bases). The V gene lost 4 bases and the J gene lost 5 bases, with 17 bases spanning the gap. The germline V gene encodes CDR1 LGHDT and CDR2 YNNKEL (reference sequence). The CDR3 extends over 15 amino acids. The CDR3 loop reads CASSPSTGRNYGYTF. CDR3 DNA: TGTGCCAGCAGCCCAAGCACAGGGAGAAATTATGGCTACACCTTC.

This clonotype was seen more than once but under ten times. This CDR3 is CASKGINTGELFF. The CDR3, as DNA: TGTGCCAGCAAAGGGATCAACACCGGGGAGCTGTTTTTT. The V gene is TRBV12-3 or TRBV12-4, the J gene TRBJ2-2; D unresolved. The length of the CDR3 is 13 residues. Trimming pared 7 bases from V and 2 bases from J, leaving 8 bases between.

With regard to this clonotype: A much larger clone lies one base from this, so it may be a read error. V is TRBV6-2 or TRBV6-3 and J is TRBJ2-5; D might be TRBD2 (7 bases). The V and J ends lost 2 bases and 7 bases respectively, with 17 bases between them. CDR1 is MNHEY and CDR2 is SVGEGT in the germline V gene. This CDR3 region has 15 residues. CDR3 sequence reads: CASSYGGGMGATQYF. The CDR3 region has the DNA TGTGCCAGCAGTTACGGGGGGGGAATGGGGGCGACCCAGTACTTC.